Listed here are 20 T cell receptor beta chains from one sample, sequenced in a study of vaccination and CD4 T cells after COVID-19. As to treatment: roughly ten-day PBMC culture with coronavirus spike peptide pools or control peptides (ViraFEST assay). The Oncomine TCR Beta short-read assay was what sequenced the DNA obtained from cultured CD4+ T cells. MiXCR, run by TCRdb on the PCR reads, gives a single entry per CDR3 protein. Of approximately 21,000 distinct CDR3 sequences in the sample, 55% to 70% were seen once. Their recognized antigens are unknown. This specimen consisted of CD4+ T cells from blood, cultured in vitro, obtained after SARS-CoV-2 vaccination. The receptors were gathered from a human donor who received a COVID-19 vaccine.

This chain joins TRBV20-1 and TRBJ2-7, with TRBD1 matching 7 bases. CDR3 length: 13 residues. V lost 6 bases, J lost 5 bases, and 10 bases stayed unmatched. Per the germline V gene, CDR1 is DFQATT and CDR2 is SNEGSKA (reference sequence). The CDR3, as DNA: TGCAGTGCCCCGAGACAGGGTGGCAACGAGCAGTACTTC. Translated: CSAPRQGGNEQYF.

CDR3 bases: TGTGCCAGCAGCGTAGGGTCGCCAGACTCTGGAAACACCATATATTTT. Translating gives CASSVGSPDSGNTIYF. This chain connects TRBV7-4 to TRBJ1-3; D unresolved. This CDR3 region has 16 residues. Deletions cut 5 bases from V and 0 bases from J, with 14 bases between. From germline, CDR1 is SGHVT and CDR2 SQSDAQ.

The V call is TRBV20-1, the J call TRBJ1-6, with 8 bases fitting TRBD1. The CDR3 is 15 amino acids. Germline CDR1 and CDR2: DFQATT and SNEGSKA (reference sequence). Losses at the gene ends were 2 bases for V and 8 bases for J; bases not matched to a gene: 8. DNA of the CDR3: TGCAGTGCTAGACCGTCCGGGACAGGCCATTCACCCCTCCACTTT. It encodes CSARPSGTGHSPLHF.

A single count supports this clonotype. The chain employs TRBV5-4 and TRBJ2-7; D is uncertain. This CDR3 is built from 13 residues. Germline values: CDR1 SGHNT, CDR2 YYREEE (reference sequence). The V end lost 2 bases, the J end lost 1 base, and 7 bases lay between the germline ends. The CDR3 loop is CASSFVGSYEQYF. CDR3 DNA: TGTGCCAGCAGCTTCGTGGGATCCTACGAGCAGTACTTC.

This clonotype was observed a few times. This sequence joins TRBV30 and TRBJ1-3; D remains unclear. V was shortened by 3 bases and J by 4 bases, with 7 bases between the two germline ends. This CDR3 spans 12 amino acids. CDR1 is GTSNPN, CDR2 SVGIG, per germline (reference sequence). CDR3 coding DNA: TGTGCCTGGAGGGCCCCAGGAAACACCATATATTTT. Translated: CAWRAPGNTIYF.

This clonotype has only one observation. The chain carries TRBV30 and TRBJ1-2, with TRBD1 as a possible D gene (5 bases). V lost 2 bases to trimming and J lost 8 bases, with 12 bases between them. Germline V gives CDR1 GTSNPN, CDR2 SVGIG (reference sequence). CDR3 length: 12 amino acids. CDR3 in amino acids: CAWSHDRGGYTF. The CDR3 nucleotides read TGTGCCTGGAGTCATGACAGAGGAGGCTACACCTTC.

This chain uses TRBV21-1 with TRBJ1-5; TRBD1, as called in the table, went unchecked against the DNA. TRBV21-1 is a known pseudogene. The CDR3 runs to 15 residues. The CDR3 loop reads CASRTPHRGHQPQHF. In DNA, the CDR3 is TGTGCCAGCAGGACCCCTCACAGGGGCCATCAGCCCCAGCATTTT.

The chain is built from TRBV6-1 and TRBJ2-5, with TRBD2 matching over 8 bases. This CDR3 has 17 amino acids. CDR1 MNHNS and CDR2 SASEGT come from the germline V gene. J lost 1 base, V lost 6 bases, and 13 bases had no gene match. CDR3 in DNA: TGTGCCAGCAGCCGCCCAGCGGGGGCTAGAGGCCAAGAGACCCAGTACTTC. Encoded protein: CASSRPAGARGQETQYF.

The chain employs TRBV6-5 and TRBJ2-7; TRBD2 matches at 8 bases. The CDR3 loop spans 14 amino acids. Trimming took 3 bases from V and 7 from J; bases not matched to a gene: 8. Germline lookup yields CDR1 MNHEY and CDR2 SVGAGI. CDR3 in DNA: TGTGCCAGCAGTTATCGGGGGGGGGCTGGGGAGCAGTACTTC. Amino acid sequence: CASSYRGGAGEQYF.

V gene TRBV15 combines with J gene TRBJ2-3, with no clear D. CDR1 is LNHNV, CDR2 YYDKDF, per germline (reference sequence). Trimming removed 0 bases at V and 0 bases at J, with 13 bases between. This CDR3 has 17 residues. The DNA for the CDR3 is TGTGCCACCAGCAGAGATAGGTCACCGTCTAGCACAGATACGCAGTATTTT. Its protein product is CATSRDRSPSSTDTQYF.

V usage is TRBV30 and J usage is TRBJ1-2; the D is unclear. The germline V gene has CDR1 GTSNPN and CDR2 SVGIG (reference sequence). Trimming pared 2 bases from V and 7 bases from J, leaving 11 bases between. The CDR3 extends over 12 amino acids. This CDR3 is CAWSQPLGGYTF. The CDR3 nucleotides read TGTGCCTGGAGTCAACCCCTCGGTGGCTACACCTTC.

This clonotype rates as medium-sized. The chain joins TRBV29-1 to TRBJ2-3, with D maybe TRBD2 (5 bases). The V gene lost 7 bases and the J gene lost 7 bases, with 12 bases spanning the gap. The germline V gene encodes CDR1 SQVTM and CDR2 ANQGSEA. There are 11 residues in the CDR3. The CDR3 reads CSAKPGNTQYF. The CDR3 DNA sequence: TGCAGCGCCAAGCCGGGAAATACGCAGTATTTT.

This clonotype was counted between two and nine times. The chain uses TRBV19 and TRBJ1-6; 8 nucleotides align to TRBD1. The CDR3 loop spans 13 amino acids. V lost 9 bases to trimming and J lost 7 bases; unmatched junction nucleotides: 5. Germline V CDR1 and CDR2: LNHDA, SQIVND (reference sequence). The CDR3 sequence: CASRRGRNSPLHF. The CDR3 coding sequence is TGTGCCAGCCGCAGGGGGCGAAATTCACCCCTCCACTTT.

This clonotype was seen more than once but under ten times. The chain employs TRBV30 and TRBJ1-1, with 7 bases matching TRBD1. The CDR3 totals 13 residues. Trimming at V came to 3 bases and at J to 1 base, leaving 2 bases not matched to a gene. Germline values: CDR1 GTSNPN, CDR2 SVGIG (reference sequence). Here the CDR3 reads CAWRRDRNTEAFF. The CDR3 bases are TGTGCCTGGAGAAGGGACAGGAACACTGAAGCTTTCTTT.

This chain joins TRBV30 and TRBJ1-6, with D perhaps TRBD1 (5 bases). The germline gives CDR1 GTSNPN, CDR2 SVGIG (reference sequence). The CDR3 is 16 amino acids. Trimming stripped 0 bases from V and 0 bases from J, with 9 bases between. The CDR3 nucleotides read TGTGCCTGGAGTGTACGACAGAACTCCTATAATTCACCCCTCCACTTT. This translates into CAWSVRQNSYNSPLHF.

The chain combines TRBV7-9 with TRBJ1-3; D is ambiguous. The V gene lost 4 bases and the J gene lost 0 bases, with 10 bases spanning the gap. CDR1 is SEHNR and CDR2 is FQNEAQ in the germline V gene (reference sequence). The CDR3 is 15 amino acids. The CDR3 reads CASSSSGFSGNTIYF. The CDR3 DNA reads as TGTGCCAGCAGCTCCTCAGGATTCTCTGGAAACACCATATATTTT. The entire variable domain, with the rest obtained from reference TRBV7-9 and TRBJ1-3, is as follows: DTGVSQNPRHKITKRGQNVTFRCDPISEHNRLYWYRQTLGQGPEFLTYFQNEAQLEKSRLLSDRFSAERPKGSFSTLEIQRTEQGDSAMYLCASSSSGFSGNTIYFGEGSWLTVV.

This clonotype showed up just once. The chain carries TRBV20-1 and TRBJ2-5, with 8 bases lining up with TRBD2. This CDR3 is built from 15 residues. V shed 3 bases and J 5 bases; nucleotides not matched to a gene: 11. CDR1 DFQATT and CDR2 SNEGSKA come from the germline V gene (reference sequence). CDR3 residues: CSASFAGGLGETQYF. The CDR3 DNA sequence: TGCAGTGCTAGCTTTGCGGGGGGTCTCGGGGAGACCCAGTACTTC.

The V call is TRBV19, the J call TRBJ1-2; D unresolved. CDR1 and CDR2 from the germline V gene are LNHDA and SQIVND (reference sequence). Between the trimmed V and J ends, which lost 5 bases and 5 bases, there was a span of 15 bases. The CDR3 is made up of 14 amino acids. For the CDR3, the DNA is TGTGCCAGTAGTTTGAGTACCTCGGATTATGGCTACACCTTC. Protein sequence: CASSLSTSDYGYTF.

This clonotype was seen a handful of times. This rearrangement joins TRBV20-1 to TRBJ1-5; D is unresolved. CDR3 length: 13 residues. Germline-derived CDR1 and CDR2 are DFQATT and SNEGSKA (reference sequence). Trimming shortened V by 1 base and J by 6 bases, and 10 bases separated the two germline ends. CDR3 bases: TGCAGTGCTAGAGTGACGGGAAGTCAGCCCCAGCATTTT. Its protein product is CSARVTGSQPQHF.

The chain is built from TRBV19 and TRBJ2-1; 14 bases line up with TRBD2. Trimming took 5 bases from V and 4 from J; bases not matched to a gene: 10. Germline CDR1 reads LNHDA; CDR2 reads SQIVND (reference sequence). The CDR3 totals 18 residues. CDR3 amino acids: CASSGLAGGPPPYNEQFF. For the CDR3, the DNA is TGTGCCAGTAGTGGACTAGCGGGGGGCCCTCCGCCTTACAATGAGCAGTTCTTC.